The present entry profiles one T cell receptor (beta chain) with its context. What it recognizes is unknown. This sample is part of a study of shared clonotypes between healthy human individuals. General study points: The study generally estimated greater richness for naive than memory subsets.

A CD45RA-negative memory subset and a CD45RA+ naive subset were separated from the CD4+ cells. Authors' processing steps: Sequence data from immunoSEQ were junction-only and lacked quality scores; consequently, filtering differed. Sequencing used immunoSEQ multiplex PCR; TCRdb keeps in-frame clones, though not all of them. The D gene and trimming were derived from the DNA, and the V and J assignments and clone size from that table. The table lists about 1 million clones, approximately 72% of them singletons. The material sequenced was memory CD4+ T cells sorted from blood. The subset is: CD45RA-negative fraction. This clonotype was sampled from a man aged 18 to 30 in good health.

The CDR3 region is CASSQNGLGPGTGNTIYF. In DNA, the CDR3 is TGTGCCAGCAGCCAAAACGGCCTGGGTCCAGGTACTGGAAACACCATATATTTT. This rearrangement joins TRBV7-2 to TRBJ1-3; D is undetermined. The CDR3 has 18 amino acids. V was trimmed by 5 bases and J by 2 bases, leaving 22 bases between them. The germline gives CDR1 SGHTA, CDR2 FQGNSA.